The rows below give T cell receptor beta chains drawn from one sample of a study of OX40 agonist ivuxolimab in advanced cancers. Repertoires were generated with immunoSEQ multiplex PCR, while TCRdb's copy carries only in-frame clones and drops some. This table has roughly 48,000 clones, 70% to 90% appearing once. Sequenced here: CD4+ or CD8+ T cells sorted from blood, sampled in a trial of the OX40 agonist ivuxolimab. These receptor sequences come from an adult with an advanced solid tumor such as melanoma, head and neck, liver or kidney cancer. The CDR3 runs from the conserved cysteine through the conserved F or W. Fields, in order: clone size, D gene, J gene, V gene, CDR3 protein, CDR3 DNA. D genes are given only for firm matches. For some rows the clone size is stated as once, few or many, or as a class when expanded; others skip it.

-	-	TRBJ1-6	TRBV10-3	CAITAGNNSPLHF	TGTGCCATCACGGCAGGGAATAATTCACCCCTCCACTTT
-	-	TRBJ1-1	TRBV6-5	CASSYQYPEAFF	TGTGCCAGCAGTTACCAGTACCCTGAAGCTTTCTTT
once	-	TRBJ1-6	TRBV30	CAWEAGLYNSPLHF	TGTGCCTGGGAGGCCGGCCTTTATAATTCACCCCTCCACTTT
once	-	TRBJ2-7	TRBV28	CASSFPTGASYEQYF	TGTGCCAGCAGTTTCCCCACCGGGGCCTCTTACGAGCAGTACTTC
-	-	TRBJ1-6	TRBV6-1	CASSQVSSPLHF	TGTGCCAGCAGTCAGGTGTCCTCACCCCTCCACTTT
-	-	TRBJ1-5	TRBV10-3	CAISINGAENSNQPQHF	TGTGCCATCAGTATAAATGGTGCCGAGAATAGCAATCAGCCCCAGCATTTT
-	-	TRBJ1-2	TRBV19	CASKLPGTVGYTF	TGTGCCAGTAAACTGCCAGGGACGGTTGGCTACACCTTC
-	-	TRBJ1-3	TRBV5-1	CASQLSGTIGNTIYF	TGCGCCAGCCAATTATCCGGGACAATCGGAAACACCATATATTTT
once	-	TRBJ1-2	TRBV5-6	CASSSLTANYGYTF	TGTGCCAGCAGCTCGCTGACAGCTAACTATGGCTACACCTTC
-	TRBD2	TRBJ2-2	TRBV9	CASSEGRVNTGELFF	TGTGCCAGCAGCGAAGGGAGGGTGAACACCGGGGAGCTGTTTTTT
-	-	TRBJ1-2	TRBV19	CASSIRAGYGYTF	TGTGCCAGTAGTATAAGAGCAGGTTATGGCTACACCTTC
-	TRBD1	TRBJ1-4	TRBV2	CASSSGTGVEKLFF	TGTGCCAGCAGTTCCGGGACAGGGGTTGAAAAACTGTTTTTT
-	-	TRBJ1-1	TRBV11-2	CASSSGPANTEAFF	TGTGCCAGCAGCTCAGGTCCAGCGAACACTGAAGCTTTCTTT
-	-	TRBJ1-1	TRBV19	CASSNDQGRTEAFF	TGTGCCAGTTCCAACGACCAGGGACGGACTGAAGCTTTCTTT
-	-	TRBJ1-3	TRBV11-2	CASSQRSKTGNTIYF	TGTGCCAGCAGCCAGCGGTCCAAGACTGGAAACACCATATATTTT
-	-	TRBJ2-5	TRBV27	CASRDFSKETQYF	TGTGCCAGCAGGGACTTCTCGAAAGAGACCCAGTACTTC
-	-	TRBJ1-2	TRBV2	CASSWLYPNYGYTF	TGTGCCAGCAGTTGGTTATACCCTAACTATGGCTACACCTTC
-	-	TRBJ1-2	TRBV2	CASSEARNGYTF	TGTGCCAGCAGTGAAGCCAGGAATGGCTACACCTTC
-	-	TRBJ1-2	TRBV5-1	CASSRGTGSYGYTF	TGCGCCAGCAGCCGGGGAACAGGGAGCTATGGCTACACCTTC
-	TRBD1	TRBJ1-6	TRBV6-5	CASRWDSSNSPLHF	TGTGCCAGCCGTTGGGACAGCAGTAATTCACCCCTCCACTTT
-	-	TRBJ2-7	TRBV28	CASSFSGSTPYEQYF	TGTGCCAGCAGCTTCAGCGGGTCTACCCCCTACGAGCAGTACTTC
-	TRBD1	TRBJ1-2	TRBV29-1	CSVEARGRGYGYTF	TGCAGCGTCGAAGCGAGGGGGCGGGGGTATGGCTACACCTTC